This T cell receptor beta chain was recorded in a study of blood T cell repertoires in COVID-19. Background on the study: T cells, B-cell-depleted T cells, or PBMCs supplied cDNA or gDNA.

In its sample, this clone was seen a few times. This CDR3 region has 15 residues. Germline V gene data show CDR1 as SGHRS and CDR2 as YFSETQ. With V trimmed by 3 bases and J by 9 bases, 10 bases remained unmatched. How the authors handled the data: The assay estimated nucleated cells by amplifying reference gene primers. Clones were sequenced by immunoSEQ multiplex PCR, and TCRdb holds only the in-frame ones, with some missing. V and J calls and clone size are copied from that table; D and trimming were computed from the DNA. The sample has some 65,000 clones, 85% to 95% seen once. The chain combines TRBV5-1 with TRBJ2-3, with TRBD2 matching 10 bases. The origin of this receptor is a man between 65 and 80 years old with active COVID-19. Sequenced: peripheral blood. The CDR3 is CASSSHNIAGGTQYF. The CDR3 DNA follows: TGCGCCAGCAGCTCGCATAACATAGCGGGGGGAACGCAGTATTTT.